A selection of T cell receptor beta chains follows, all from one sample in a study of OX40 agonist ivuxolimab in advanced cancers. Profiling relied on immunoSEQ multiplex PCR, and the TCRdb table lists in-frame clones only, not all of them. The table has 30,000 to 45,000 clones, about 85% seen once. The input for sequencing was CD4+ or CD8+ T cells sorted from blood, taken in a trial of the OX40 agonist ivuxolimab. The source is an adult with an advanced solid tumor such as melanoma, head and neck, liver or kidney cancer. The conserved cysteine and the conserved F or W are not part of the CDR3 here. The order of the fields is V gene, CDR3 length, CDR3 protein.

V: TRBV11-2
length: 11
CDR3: ASSLDMVDTIY

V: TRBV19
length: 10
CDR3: ASSFQTGELF

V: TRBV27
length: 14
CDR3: ASSFAGSKSPDTQY

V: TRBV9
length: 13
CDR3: ASSETYEGLDGYT

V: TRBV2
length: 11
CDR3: ASSESQGGTQY

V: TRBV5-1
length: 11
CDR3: ASSLLGDNEQF

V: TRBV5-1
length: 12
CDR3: ASSGGTGGNTIY

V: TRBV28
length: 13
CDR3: ASSPTRDTGGGAF

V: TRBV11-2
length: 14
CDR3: ASSSEGTGVNYGYT

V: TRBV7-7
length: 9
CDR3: ASSLGGTQY

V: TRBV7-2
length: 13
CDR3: ASSFVGGYGNTIY

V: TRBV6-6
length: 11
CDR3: ASRGGREETQY

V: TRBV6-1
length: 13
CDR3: ASSVAEVVLDTQY

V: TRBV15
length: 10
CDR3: ATSRVNQPQH

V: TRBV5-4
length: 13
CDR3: ASTTGGTAPYEQY

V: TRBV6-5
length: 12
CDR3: ASSRIGADYGYT

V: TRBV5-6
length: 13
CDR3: ASSLRVLSGNTIY

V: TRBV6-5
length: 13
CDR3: ASSYSGLKNTEAF

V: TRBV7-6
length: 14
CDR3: ASSLGPGLAINEQF

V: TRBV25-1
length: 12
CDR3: ASWGQGGYNEQF

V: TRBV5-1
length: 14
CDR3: ASSKSSGGNTGELF

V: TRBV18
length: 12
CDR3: ASSPRGVYNEQF

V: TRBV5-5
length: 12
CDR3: ASGPDRDPDTQY

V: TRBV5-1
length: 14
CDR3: ASSLAGLGVYNEQF

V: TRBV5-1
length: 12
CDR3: ASSPAGTGETQY

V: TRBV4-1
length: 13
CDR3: ASSHWGGALYEQY

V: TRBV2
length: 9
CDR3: ASRGTTEQY

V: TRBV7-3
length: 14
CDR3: ASSSLAGAAGDTQY

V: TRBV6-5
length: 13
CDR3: ASSSTQGRVTEAF

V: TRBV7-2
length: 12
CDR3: ASSRDYRNEKLF

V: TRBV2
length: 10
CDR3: ASRGGNTEAF

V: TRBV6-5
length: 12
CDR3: ASSYQGSEEKLF

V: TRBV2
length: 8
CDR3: ASMNTEAF

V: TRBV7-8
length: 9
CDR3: ASGWTNTQY

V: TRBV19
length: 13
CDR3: ASSPGRSSGNTIY

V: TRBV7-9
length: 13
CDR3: ASSLEDSFNEKLF